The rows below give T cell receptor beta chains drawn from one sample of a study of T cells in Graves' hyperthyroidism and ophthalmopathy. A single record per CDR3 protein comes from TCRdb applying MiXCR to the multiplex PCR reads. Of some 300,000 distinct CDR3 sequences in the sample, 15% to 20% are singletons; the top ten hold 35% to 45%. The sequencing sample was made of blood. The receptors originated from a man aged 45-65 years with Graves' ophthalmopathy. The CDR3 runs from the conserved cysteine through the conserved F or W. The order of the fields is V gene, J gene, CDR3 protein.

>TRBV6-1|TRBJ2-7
CASSKLEEQYF
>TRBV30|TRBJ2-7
CAWLSGQGGEQYF
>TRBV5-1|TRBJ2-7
CASSRDRQGSYEQYF
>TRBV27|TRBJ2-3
CASSPLFGVSTDTQYF
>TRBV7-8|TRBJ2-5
CASSRGDRALQETQYF
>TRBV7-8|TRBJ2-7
CASSQHPRTGNYEQYF
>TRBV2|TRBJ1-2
CASSGEQSYGYTF
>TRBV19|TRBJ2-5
CASTPWGGWQETQYF
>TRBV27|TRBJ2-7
CASSPGTASARPYEQYF
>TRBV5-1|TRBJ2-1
CASSWRTSGRDEQFF
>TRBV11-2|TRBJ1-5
CASSRDRANQPQHF
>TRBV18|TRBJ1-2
CASSPQATKKTYGYTF
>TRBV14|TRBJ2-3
CASSQKAVGDTQYF
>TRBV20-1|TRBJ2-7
CSAETGTSGRYEQYF
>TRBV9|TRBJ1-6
CASSELQGLGSPLHF
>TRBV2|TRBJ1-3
CASSESGRGNTIYF
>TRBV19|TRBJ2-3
CASSSVGLAGVIDTQYF
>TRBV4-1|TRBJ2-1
CASSHNRDRASYNEQFF
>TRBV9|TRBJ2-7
CASSVAPSGSYEQYF
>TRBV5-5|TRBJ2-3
CASSSLLGYSTDTQYF
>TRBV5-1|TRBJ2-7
CASSAAQGRGEQYF
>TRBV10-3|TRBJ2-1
CAISESISERANEQFF
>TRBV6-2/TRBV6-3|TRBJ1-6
CASSYHVTGVAGRNSPLHF
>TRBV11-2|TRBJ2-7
CASSGGLLWYEQYF
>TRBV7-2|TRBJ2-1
CASSSQPPSGHYNEQFF
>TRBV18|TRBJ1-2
CASSPDRNDYGYTF
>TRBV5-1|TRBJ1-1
CASSLAGGSMNTEAFF
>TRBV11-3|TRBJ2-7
CASSVRLGYEQYF